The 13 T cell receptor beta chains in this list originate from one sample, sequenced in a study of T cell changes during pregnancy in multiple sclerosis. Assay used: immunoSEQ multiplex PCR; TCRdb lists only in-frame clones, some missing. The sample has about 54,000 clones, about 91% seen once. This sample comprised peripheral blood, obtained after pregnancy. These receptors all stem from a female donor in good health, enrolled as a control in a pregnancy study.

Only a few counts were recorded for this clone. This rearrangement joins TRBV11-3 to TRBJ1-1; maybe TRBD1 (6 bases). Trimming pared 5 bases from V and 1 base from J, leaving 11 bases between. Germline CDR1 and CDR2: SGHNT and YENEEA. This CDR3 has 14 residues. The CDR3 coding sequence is TGTGCCAGCAGCAAACAGGGCCCGAACACTGAAGCTTTCTTT. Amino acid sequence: CASSKQGPNTEAFF.

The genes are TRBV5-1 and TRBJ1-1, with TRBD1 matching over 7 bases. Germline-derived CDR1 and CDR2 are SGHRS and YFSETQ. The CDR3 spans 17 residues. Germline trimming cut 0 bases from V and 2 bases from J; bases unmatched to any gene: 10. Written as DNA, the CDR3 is TGCGCCAGCAGCTTGGGACAGGGTAGTCGGGGTAACACTGAAGCTTTCTTT. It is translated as CASSLGQGSRGNTEAFF. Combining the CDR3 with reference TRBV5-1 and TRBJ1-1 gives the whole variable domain KAGVTQTPRYLIKTRGQQVTLSCSPISGHRSVSWYQQTPGQGLQFLFEYFSETQRNKGNFPGRFSGRQFSNSRSEMNVSTLELGDSALYLCASSLGQGSRGNTEAFFGQGTRLTVV.

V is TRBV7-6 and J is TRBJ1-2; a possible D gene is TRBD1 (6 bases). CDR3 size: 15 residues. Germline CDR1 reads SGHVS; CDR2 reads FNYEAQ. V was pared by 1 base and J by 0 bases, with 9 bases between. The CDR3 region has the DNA TGTGCCAGCAGCTTAGGACAGGAAGCTAACTATGGCTACACCTTC. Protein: CASSLGQEANYGYTF. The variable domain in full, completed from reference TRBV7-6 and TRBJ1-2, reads GAGVSQSPRYKVTKRGQDVALRCDPISGHVSLYWYRQALGQGPEFLTYFNYEAQQDKSGLPNDRFSAERPEGSISTLTIQRTEQRDSAMYRCASSLGQEANYGYTFGSGTRLTVV.

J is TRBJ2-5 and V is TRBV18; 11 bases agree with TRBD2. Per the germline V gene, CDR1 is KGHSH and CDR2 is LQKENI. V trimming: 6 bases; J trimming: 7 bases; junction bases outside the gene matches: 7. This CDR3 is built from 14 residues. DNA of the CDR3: TGTGCCAGCTCCGGGACTAGCGGCATAGGGACCCAGTACTTC. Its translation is CASSGTSGIGTQYF. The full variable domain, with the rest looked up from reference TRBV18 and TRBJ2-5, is NAGVMQNPRHLVRRRGQEARLRCSPMKGHSHVYWYRQLPEEGLKFMVYLQKENIIDESGMPKERFSAEFPKEGPSILRIQQVVRGDSAAYFCASSGTSGIGTQYFGPGTRLLVL.

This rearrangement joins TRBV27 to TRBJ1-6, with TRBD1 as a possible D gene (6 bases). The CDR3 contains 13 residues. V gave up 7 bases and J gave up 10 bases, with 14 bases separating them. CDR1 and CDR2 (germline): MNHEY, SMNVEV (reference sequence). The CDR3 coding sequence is TGTGCCAGCACTCAGGGGAGAGGATCACCCCTCCACTTT. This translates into CASTQGRGSPLHF.

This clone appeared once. CDR3 loop: CATRLSGNTIYF. The CDR3 coding sequence is TGTGCTACCAGGCTGTCTGGAAACACCATATATTTT. V is TRBV6-1 and J is TRBJ1-3; D unresolved. Looked up from germline, CDR1 is MNHNS and CDR2 is SASEGT. CDR3 length: 12 residues.

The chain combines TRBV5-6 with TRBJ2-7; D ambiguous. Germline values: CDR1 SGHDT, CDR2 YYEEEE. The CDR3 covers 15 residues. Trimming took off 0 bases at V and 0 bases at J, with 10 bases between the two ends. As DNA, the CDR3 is TGTGCCAGCAGCTTGGCAGAACAGAGCTCCTACGAGCAGTACTTC. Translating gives CASSLAEQSSYEQYF.

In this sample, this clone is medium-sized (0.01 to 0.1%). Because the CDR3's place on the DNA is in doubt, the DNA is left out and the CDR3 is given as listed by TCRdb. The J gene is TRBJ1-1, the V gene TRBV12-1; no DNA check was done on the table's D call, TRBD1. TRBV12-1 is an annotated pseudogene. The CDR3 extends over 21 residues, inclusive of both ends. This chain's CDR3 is CASSFFDYCVALGTANTEAFF.

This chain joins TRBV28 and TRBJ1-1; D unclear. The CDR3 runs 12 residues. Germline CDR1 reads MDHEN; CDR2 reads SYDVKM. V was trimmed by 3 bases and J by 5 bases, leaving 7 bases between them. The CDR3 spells CASSFSITEAFF. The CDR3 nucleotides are TGTGCCAGCAGTTTTTCTATTACTGAAGCTTTCTTT.

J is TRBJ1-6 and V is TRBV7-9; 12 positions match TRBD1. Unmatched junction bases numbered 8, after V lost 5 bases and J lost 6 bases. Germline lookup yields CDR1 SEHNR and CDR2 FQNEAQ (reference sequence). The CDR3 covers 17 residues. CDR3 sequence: CASSPTGTGGGNSPLHF. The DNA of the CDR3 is TGTGCCAGCAGCCCGACCGGGACAGGGGGCGGTAATTCACCCCTCCACTTT.

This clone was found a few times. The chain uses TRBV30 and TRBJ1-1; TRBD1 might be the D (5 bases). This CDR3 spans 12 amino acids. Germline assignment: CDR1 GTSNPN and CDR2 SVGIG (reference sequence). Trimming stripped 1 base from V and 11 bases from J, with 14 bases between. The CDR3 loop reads CAWSEGLPRAFF. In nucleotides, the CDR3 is TGTGCCTGGAGTGAGGGACTCCCGCGGGCTTTCTTT.

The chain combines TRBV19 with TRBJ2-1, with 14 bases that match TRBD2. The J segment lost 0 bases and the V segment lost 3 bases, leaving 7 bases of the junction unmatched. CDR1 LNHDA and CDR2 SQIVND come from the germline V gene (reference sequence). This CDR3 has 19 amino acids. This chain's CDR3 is CASSIPGTSGGSSYNEQFF. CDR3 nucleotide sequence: TGTGCCAGTAGTATCCCCGGGACTAGCGGGGGTAGCTCCTACAATGAGCAGTTCTTC.

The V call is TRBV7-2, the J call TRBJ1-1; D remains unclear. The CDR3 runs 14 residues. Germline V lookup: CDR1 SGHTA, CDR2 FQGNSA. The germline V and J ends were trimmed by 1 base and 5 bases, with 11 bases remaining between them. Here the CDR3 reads CASSLGGDGTEAFF. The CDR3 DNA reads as TGTGCCAGCAGCTTAGGGGGAGACGGGACTGAAGCTTTCTTT.